Listed below are T cell receptor beta chains from one sample, sequenced in a study of siplizumab effects on memory and regulatory T cells. Sequenced by immunoSEQ multiplex PCR; TCRdb stores in-frame clones only, minus some. In the table there are approximately 120,000 clones, around 93% of which are singletons. Sequencing used non-Treg CD4+ T cells sorted from blood. The receptors here all came from a human donor in good health. Each CDR3 is given with its conserved first and last residue. Fields, in order: D gene, V gene, J gene, clone size, CDR3 DNA, CDR3 protein. D genes are given only for firm matches. Clone size appears in some rows only: once, few, many, or a class for an expanded clone.

D gene: TRBD1; V gene: TRBV29-1; J gene: TRBJ1-2; clone size: .; CDR3 DNA: TGCAGCGTGGGGACAGGGAACGGCTACACCTTC; CDR3 protein: CSVGTGNGYTF
D gene: TRBD1; V gene: TRBV6-4; J gene: TRBJ2-1; clone size: .; CDR3 DNA: TGTGCCAGCAGTGACTTGGGACAGAACAATGAGCAGTTCTTC; CDR3 protein: CASSDLGQNNEQFF
D gene: .; V gene: TRBV6-5; J gene: TRBJ1-1; clone size: .; CDR3 DNA: TGTGCCAGCAGTGTAGAGGTAAACACTGAAGCTTTCTTT; CDR3 protein: CASSVEVNTEAFF
D gene: TRBD1; V gene: TRBV4-1; J gene: TRBJ2-1; clone size: .; CDR3 DNA: TGCGCCAGCAGCCAAGTACGGCTCCTGGACAGGCGCAATGAGCAGTTCTTC; CDR3 protein: CASSQVRLLDRRNEQFF
D gene: TRBD1; V gene: TRBV5-1; J gene: TRBJ1-1; clone size: .; CDR3 DNA: TGCGCCAGCACGCAAGGACAGGCTATAGCTGAAGCTTTCTTT; CDR3 protein: CASTQGQAIAEAFF
D gene: .; V gene: TRBV18; J gene: TRBJ1-2; clone size: .; CDR3 DNA: TGTGCCAGCTCACCAATCCGGGATAACTATGGCTACACCTTC; CDR3 protein: CASSPIRDNYGYTF
D gene: .; V gene: TRBV19; J gene: TRBJ2-7; clone size: .; CDR3 DNA: TGTGCCAGTAGTATAGATGGCAACAGGGTTGAGCAGTACTTC; CDR3 protein: CASSIDGNRVEQYF
D gene: .; V gene: TRBV13; J gene: TRBJ2-7; clone size: .; CDR3 DNA: TGTGCCAGCAGCTTAAACTTAGGCGAGTCCTCCTACGAGCAGTACTTC; CDR3 protein: CASSLNLGESSYEQYF
D gene: TRBD1; V gene: TRBV27; J gene: TRBJ2-2; clone size: .; CDR3 DNA: TGTGCCAGCCAGGGACAGGGTAACACCGGGGAGCTGTTTTTT; CDR3 protein: CASQGQGNTGELFF
D gene: .; V gene: TRBV6-1; J gene: TRBJ1-5; clone size: .; CDR3 DNA: TGTGCCAGCAGTGGACAGCCGGGCGGCAATCAGCCCCAGCATTTT; CDR3 protein: CASSGQPGGNQPQHF
D gene: .; V gene: TRBV6-1; J gene: TRBJ2-1; clone size: .; CDR3 DNA: TGTGCCAGCAGTGGGTACAGCAACACCCACAATGAGCAGTTCTTC; CDR3 protein: CASSGYSNTHNEQFF
D gene: .; V gene: TRBV28; J gene: TRBJ1-4; clone size: .; CDR3 DNA: TGTGCCAGCAGTCCCTGGGAGGGGGATGAAAAACTGTTTTTT; CDR3 protein: CASSPWEGDEKLFF
D gene: TRBD2; V gene: TRBV5-4; J gene: TRBJ2-1; clone size: .; CDR3 DNA: TGTGCCAGCGGACTAGCGGGGGCTGTCTCCTACAATGAGCAGTTCTTC; CDR3 protein: CASGLAGAVSYNEQFF
D gene: TRBD2; V gene: TRBV5-1; J gene: TRBJ2-1; clone size: .; CDR3 DNA: TGCGCCAGCAGCCCCGGGACTAGAGCCCTCAATGAGCAGTTCTTC; CDR3 protein: CASSPGTRALNEQFF
D gene: .; V gene: TRBV5-1; J gene: TRBJ1-5; clone size: .; CDR3 DNA: TGCGCCAGCAGCTGGGGTCAGCTGTATAGCAATCAGCCCCAGCATTTT; CDR3 protein: CASSWGQLYSNQPQHF
D gene: .; V gene: TRBV6-4; J gene: TRBJ1-6; clone size: once; CDR3 DNA: TGTGCCAGCAGTGCTGAGGTTGTGAATTCACCCCTCCACTTT; CDR3 protein: CASSAEVVNSPLHF
D gene: .; V gene: TRBV2; J gene: TRBJ2-5; clone size: few; CDR3 DNA: TGTGCCAGCTCAGCCCAGTCAGGAGAGACCCAGTACTTC; CDR3 protein: CASSAQSGETQYF
D gene: .; V gene: TRBV5-1; J gene: TRBJ1-2; clone size: once; CDR3 DNA: TGCGCCAGCAGCTTGGCAGCGGAGGTATATGGCTACACCTTC; CDR3 protein: CASSLAAEVYGYTF
D gene: .; V gene: TRBV27; J gene: TRBJ2-2; clone size: .; CDR3 DNA: TGTGCCAGCAGTTTATCGCGATGGGCTACCGGGGAGCTGTTTTTT; CDR3 protein: CASSLSRWATGELFF
D gene: .; V gene: TRBV4-1; J gene: TRBJ1-1; clone size: few; CDR3 DNA: TGCGCCAGCAGCCAAGACGGGATCTTT; CDR3 protein: CASSQDGIF
D gene: .; V gene: TRBV12-5; J gene: TRBJ2-3; clone size: .; CDR3 DNA: TGTGCTAGTGGCCCCGGGACATCGAAGATCCCAGATACGCAGTATTTT; CDR3 protein: CASGPGTSKIPDTQYF
D gene: .; V gene: TRBV28; J gene: TRBJ2-3; clone size: .; CDR3 DNA: TGTGCCAGCAGTTCGCGTGCAGGCTCGGTAACAGATACGCAGTATTTT; CDR3 protein: CASSSRAGSVTDTQYF
D gene: TRBD2; V gene: TRBV5-1; J gene: TRBJ2-7; clone size: .; CDR3 DNA: TGCGCCAGCAGTCTTCCTAGCGGGAACGGCTACGAGCAGTACTTC; CDR3 protein: CASSLPSGNGYEQYF
D gene: .; V gene: TRBV25-1; J gene: TRBJ2-7; clone size: .; CDR3 DNA: TGTGCCAGCAGTGAATATAAGGGCAGCACTATGTACGAGCAGTACTTC; CDR3 protein: CASSEYKGSTMYEQYF
D gene: .; V gene: TRBV6-5; J gene: TRBJ1-2; clone size: few; CDR3 DNA: TGTGCCAGCAGTTACTTGGGGCGGACATTCTATGGCTACACCTTC; CDR3 protein: CASSYLGRTFYGYTF
D gene: TRBD2; V gene: TRBV5-1; J gene: TRBJ2-5; clone size: .; CDR3 DNA: TGCGCCAGCAGCTTGCGGTCTTCTAGCGGGGGGCCCGGTTTGGAGACCCAGTACTTC; CDR3 protein: CASSLRSSSGGPGLETQYF
D gene: .; V gene: TRBV9; J gene: TRBJ1-3; clone size: .; CDR3 DNA: TGTGCCAGCAGCCCGGACTCCTCTGGAAACACCATATATTTT; CDR3 protein: CASSPDSSGNTIYF
D gene: .; V gene: TRBV10-3; J gene: TRBJ1-2; clone size: once; CDR3 DNA: TGTGCCATCAGGCCTACGACGGGTAACTATGGCTACACCTTC; CDR3 protein: CAIRPTTGNYGYTF
D gene: .; V gene: TRBV19; J gene: TRBJ2-3; clone size: .; CDR3 DNA: TGTGCCAGTACCGAACTTGGGGCCCTAACAGATACGCAGTATTTT; CDR3 protein: CASTELGALTDTQYF
D gene: .; V gene: TRBV4-2; J gene: TRBJ2-7; clone size: .; CDR3 DNA: TGTGCCAGCAGCCAAGATAGATCGGGGGACGGATACGAGCAGTACTTC; CDR3 protein: CASSQDRSGDGYEQYF
D gene: .; V gene: TRBV29-1; J gene: TRBJ2-7; clone size: .; CDR3 DNA: TGCAGCGTTGAAGAAGGGGGGAAGTCCTACGAGCAGTACTTC; CDR3 protein: CSVEEGGKSYEQYF
D gene: .; V gene: TRBV30; J gene: TRBJ2-7; clone size: .; CDR3 DNA: TGTGCCTGGAGTGTACAGCATAGCTACGAGCAGTACTTC; CDR3 protein: CAWSVQHSYEQYF
D gene: .; V gene: TRBV5-1; J gene: TRBJ2-4; clone size: .; CDR3 DNA: TGCGCCAGCAGCTTGGTTCAGGGAGAGGGCGAAAACATTCAGTACTTC; CDR3 protein: CASSLVQGEGENIQYF
D gene: .; V gene: TRBV4-1; J gene: TRBJ2-7; clone size: .; CDR3 DNA: TGCGCCAGCAGCCAAGGACCGGGGGTAACCTACGAGCAGTACTTC; CDR3 protein: CASSQGPGVTYEQYF
D gene: .; V gene: TRBV9; J gene: TRBJ1-1; clone size: .; CDR3 DNA: TGTGCCAGCAGCACACCAAGGGGGAGGGAGAACACTGAAGCTTTCTTT; CDR3 protein: CASSTPRGRENTEAFF
D gene: TRBD1; V gene: TRBV19; J gene: TRBJ2-1; clone size: .; CDR3 DNA: TGTGCCAGCACGGACAGGCCAAGCTCCTACAATGAGCAGTTCTTC; CDR3 protein: CASTDRPSSYNEQFF
D gene: TRBD2; V gene: TRBV5-1; J gene: TRBJ2-3; clone size: .; CDR3 DNA: TGCGCCAGCAGCTTGACTAGCGGATACACAGATACGCAGTATTTT; CDR3 protein: CASSLTSGYTDTQYF
D gene: .; V gene: TRBV28; J gene: TRBJ2-1; clone size: .; CDR3 DNA: TGTGCCAGCAGTTCTGGATTCTCCGCGGGGCAGTTCTTC; CDR3 protein: CASSSGFSAGQFF
D gene: TRBD1; V gene: TRBV9; J gene: TRBJ2-3; clone size: .; CDR3 DNA: TGTGCCAGCAGCACCCCTGGACAGGGACCAGATACGCAGTATTTT; CDR3 protein: CASSTPGQGPDTQYF
D gene: .; V gene: TRBV19; J gene: TRBJ2-5; clone size: .; CDR3 DNA: TGTGCCAGTAGTATGATCGCCCAGGGTAAAGTAGGGGAGACCCAGTACTTC; CDR3 protein: CASSMIAQGKVGETQYF
D gene: TRBD1; V gene: TRBV19; J gene: TRBJ1-2; clone size: .; CDR3 DNA: TGTGCCAGTAGTATAGGTGGACAGGGGCGCTATGGCTACACCTTC; CDR3 protein: CASSIGGQGRYGYTF
D gene: TRBD2; V gene: TRBV5-1; J gene: TRBJ2-3; clone size: .; CDR3 DNA: TGCGCCAGCAGCCGCAGCGGGGGGCTTTTGGTACTGAGCACAGATACGCAGTATTTT; CDR3 protein: CASSRSGGLLVLSTDTQYF
D gene: .; V gene: TRBV19; J gene: TRBJ1-2; clone size: .; CDR3 DNA: TGTGCCACATTAGCAGCGGGACGGATCTATGGCTACACCTTC; CDR3 protein: CATLAAGRIYGYTF
D gene: TRBD2; V gene: TRBV12-5; J gene: TRBJ2-7; clone size: .; CDR3 DNA: TGTGCTAGCGGGCGGGGGAGCTCCTACGAGCAGTACTTC; CDR3 protein: CASGRGSSYEQYF
D gene: TRBD1; V gene: TRBV19; J gene: TRBJ2-7; clone size: .; CDR3 DNA: TGTGCCAGTAGTATAGCGCCGGGACAGAAGTACGAGCAGTACTTC; CDR3 protein: CASSIAPGQKYEQYF
D gene: .; V gene: TRBV7-3; J gene: TRBJ2-3; clone size: .; CDR3 DNA: TGTGCCAGCAGCTACGTGGATACGCAGTATTTT; CDR3 protein: CASSYVDTQYF
D gene: .; V gene: TRBV5-1; J gene: TRBJ1-4; clone size: .; CDR3 DNA: TGCGCCAGCAGCTTGGAGGGCTCTAATGAAAAACTGTTTTTT; CDR3 protein: CASSLEGSNEKLFF
D gene: TRBD1; V gene: TRBV5-5; J gene: TRBJ1-3; clone size: .; CDR3 DNA: TGTGCCAGCCGCCAGGGGGGGCGGAACACCATATATTTT; CDR3 protein: CASRQGGRNTIYF
D gene: .; V gene: TRBV11-3; J gene: TRBJ1-5; clone size: .; CDR3 DNA: TGTGCCAGCAGCTGTCAGGGGACCAATCAGCCCCAGCATTTT; CDR3 protein: CASSCQGTNQPQHF
D gene: .; V gene: TRBV27; J gene: TRBJ1-2; clone size: .; CDR3 DNA: TGTGCCAGCAGTTTCCTGTCCGGGGCCAACTATGGCTACACCTTC; CDR3 protein: CASSFLSGANYGYTF
D gene: .; V gene: TRBV7-2; J gene: TRBJ2-7; clone size: .; CDR3 DNA: TGTGCCAGCAGCTTAGCAGGGGGGATCTCCTACGAGCAGTACTTC; CDR3 protein: CASSLAGGISYEQYF
D gene: .; V gene: TRBV18; J gene: TRBJ2-3; clone size: once; CDR3 DNA: TGTGCCAGCTCGCGCAGGGCCGCAGATACGCAGTATTTT; CDR3 protein: CASSRRAADTQYF
D gene: .; V gene: TRBV2; J gene: TRBJ2-1; clone size: .; CDR3 DNA: TGTGCCAGCAACCCCCGATGGGGCGGGTACAATGAGCAGTTCTTC; CDR3 protein: CASNPRWGGYNEQFF
D gene: TRBD1; V gene: TRBV6-5; J gene: TRBJ1-1; clone size: .; CDR3 DNA: TGTGCCAGCAGTTACCGCTCACAGGGGAAGAACACTGAAGCTTTCTTT; CDR3 protein: CASSYRSQGKNTEAFF
D gene: .; V gene: TRBV2; J gene: TRBJ2-5; clone size: .; CDR3 DNA: TGTGCCAGCAGTAAACAGGGAGGGGAGACCCAGTACTTC; CDR3 protein: CASSKQGGETQYF
D gene: .; V gene: TRBV6-5; J gene: TRBJ2-7; clone size: .; CDR3 DNA: TGTGCCAGCAGTTCCCAGGGAAGTACCTACGAGCAGTACTTC; CDR3 protein: CASSSQGSTYEQYF
D gene: .; V gene: TRBV11-2; J gene: TRBJ1-2; clone size: .; CDR3 DNA: TGTGCCAGCAGCTTAGCTCAAAGACAGCCGTTAGTGTGGGGCTACACCTTC; CDR3 protein: CASSLAQRQPLVWGYTF